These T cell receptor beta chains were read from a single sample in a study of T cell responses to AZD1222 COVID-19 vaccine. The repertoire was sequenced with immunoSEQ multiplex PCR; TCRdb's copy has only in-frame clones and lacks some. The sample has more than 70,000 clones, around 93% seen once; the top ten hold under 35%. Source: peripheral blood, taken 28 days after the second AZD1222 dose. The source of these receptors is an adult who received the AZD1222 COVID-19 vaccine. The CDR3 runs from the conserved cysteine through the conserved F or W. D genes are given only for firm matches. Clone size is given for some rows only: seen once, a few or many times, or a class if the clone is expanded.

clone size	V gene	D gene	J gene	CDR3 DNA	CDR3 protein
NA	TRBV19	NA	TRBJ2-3	TGTGCCAGTAGTATAGACCTCACAGATACGCAGTATTTT	CASSIDLTDTQYF
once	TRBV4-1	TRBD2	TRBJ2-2	TGCGCCAGCAGAGCGATTTTAGCGGGAGGTGGCACCGGGGAGCTGTTTTTT	CASRAILAGGGTGELFF
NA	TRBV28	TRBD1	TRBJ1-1	TGTGCCAGCCGCGGCTGGGACAGGGGTAGTAACACTGAAGCTTTCTTT	CASRGWDRGSNTEAFF
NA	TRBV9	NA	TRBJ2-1	TGTGCCAGCAGCGTAGAGGATTTGCCGAGCAATGAGCAGTTCTTC	CASSVEDLPSNEQFF
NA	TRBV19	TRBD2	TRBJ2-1	TGTGCCAGTAGTGGACTAGCGGAGAGCTCCTACAATGAGCAGTTCTTC	CASSGLAESSYNEQFF
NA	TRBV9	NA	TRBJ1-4	TGTGCCAGCAGCGTTAGGGGGGCAACTAATGAAAAACTGTTTTTT	CASSVRGATNEKLFF
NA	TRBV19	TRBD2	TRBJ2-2	TGTGCCAGTAGTTCCCCGACTAGCGGGATCCCCGGGGAGCTGTTTTTT	CASSSPTSGIPGELFF
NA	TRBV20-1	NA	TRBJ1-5	TGCAGTGCTGGTGATTCAAATCGGTTTCAGCCCCAGCATTTT	CSAGDSNRFQPQHF
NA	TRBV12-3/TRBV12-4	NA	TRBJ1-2	TGTGCCAGCAGTTTGAACTATGGCTACACCTTC	CASSLNYGYTF
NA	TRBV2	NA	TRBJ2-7	TGTGCCAGCAAAACTTACCAGGGGTCCCCCTACGAGCAGTACTTC	CASKTYQGSPYEQYF
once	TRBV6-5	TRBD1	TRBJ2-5	TGTGCCAGCAGTTCGCCGGACAGGGCCCAAGAGACCCAGTACTTC	CASSSPDRAQETQYF
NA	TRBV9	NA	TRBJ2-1	TGTGCCAGCAGCGTAGGACCTATCGACAATGAGCAGTTCTTC	CASSVGPIDNEQFF
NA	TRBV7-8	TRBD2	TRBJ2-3	TGTGCCAGCAGCCCCCCACTAGCGGGAGCGGATACGCAGTATTTT	CASSPPLAGADTQYF
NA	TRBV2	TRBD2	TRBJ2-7	TGTGCCAGCAGTGTGGCTAGCGGGGCCTACGAGCAGTACTTC	CASSVASGAYEQYF
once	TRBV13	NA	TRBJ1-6	TGTGCCAGTAGAGCCCCCGGTGATTCACCCCTCCACTTT	CASRAPGDSPLHF
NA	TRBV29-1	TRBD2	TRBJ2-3	TGCAGCGTTGGGGCTAGCGGGAGGGCCTTGCAGTATTTT	CSVGASGRALQYF
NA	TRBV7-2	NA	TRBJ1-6	TGTGCCAGCAGCTTAGGGGGGGCTCTGGGTTCACCCCTCCACTTT	CASSLGGALGSPLHF
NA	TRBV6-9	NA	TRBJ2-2	TGTGCCAGCAGTATAGACAGGATGGTCGGCACCGGGGAGCTGTTTTTT	CASSIDRMVGTGELFF
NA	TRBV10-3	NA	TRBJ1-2	TGTGCCATCAGTGGAGGGGGAATCTATGGCTACACCTTC	CAISGGGIYGYTF
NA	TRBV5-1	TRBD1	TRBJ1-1	TGCGCCAGCAGCCCCTATGTAGGGGGCCGGGCTGAAGCTTTCTTT	CASSPYVGGRAEAFF
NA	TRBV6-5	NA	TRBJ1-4	TGTGCCAGCAGCAACGGGGGGAGAGAGGAAAAACTGTTTTTT	CASSNGGREEKLFF
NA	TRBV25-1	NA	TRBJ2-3	TGTGCCAGCAGTAAAGGACGGAGCACAGATACGCAGTATTTT	CASSKGRSTDTQYF
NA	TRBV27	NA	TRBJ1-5	TGTGCCAGCAGTTTAAGGGGGGCAATCAATCAGCCCCAGCATTTT	CASSLRGAINQPQHF
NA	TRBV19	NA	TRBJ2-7	TGTGCCAGTAGTCGGGGGCTGAACTACGAGCAGTACTTC	CASSRGLNYEQYF
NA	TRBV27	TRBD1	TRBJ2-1	TGTGCCAGCCTTAGGACAGGGGGAAGTTGGGAGCAGTTCTTC	CASLRTGGSWEQFF
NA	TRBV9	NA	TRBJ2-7	TGTGCCAGCAGTCCCAGCGGATACGAGCAGTACTTC	CASSPSGYEQYF
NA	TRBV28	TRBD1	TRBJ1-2	TGTGCCAGCAGTTCCTCACAGGGGTACTATGGCTACACCTTC	CASSSSQGYYGYTF
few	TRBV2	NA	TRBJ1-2	TGTGCCAGTACTAGAGGGGTAGGCGGCTATGGCTACACCTTC	CASTRGVGGYGYTF
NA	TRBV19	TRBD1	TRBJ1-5	TGTGCCAGTATCAGGACAGGGGATCGGTTCAATCAGCCCCAGCATTTT	CASIRTGDRFNQPQHF
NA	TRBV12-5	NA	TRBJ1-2	TGTGCTAGTGGTTTGGGCAACTATGGCTACACCTTC	CASGLGNYGYTF
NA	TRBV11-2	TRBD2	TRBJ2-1	TGTGCCAGCAGCGATACTAGCGGATACAATGAGCAGTTCTTC	CASSDTSGYNEQFF
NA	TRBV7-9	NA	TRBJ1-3	TGTGCCAGCAGCTTACGCAGGGGTTCTGGAAACACCATATATTTT	CASSLRRGSGNTIYF
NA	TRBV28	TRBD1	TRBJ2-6	TGTGCCAGCAGTTTTAGACAGGGGGTCACCTCTGGGGCCAACGTCCTGACTTTC	CASSFRQGVTSGANVLTF
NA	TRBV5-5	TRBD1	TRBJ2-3	TGTGCCAGCAGCTTAGACACAGGGGGCACAGATACGCAGTATTTT	CASSLDTGGTDTQYF
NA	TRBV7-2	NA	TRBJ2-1	TGTGCCAGCAGCTTAGGGCTAGCCAATGAGCAGTTCTTC	CASSLGLANEQFF
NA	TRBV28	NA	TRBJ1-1	TGTGCCAGCAGATATCCGGGACACCGAAACCTCACTGAAGCTTTCTTT	CASRYPGHRNLTEAFF
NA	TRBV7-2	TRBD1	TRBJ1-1	TGTGCCAGCAGCTCGGGACAGCTGAACACTGAAGCTTTCTTT	CASSSGQLNTEAFF
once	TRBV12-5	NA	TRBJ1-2	TGTGCTAGTGGTTCCACTTATGGCTACACCTTC	CASGSTYGYTF
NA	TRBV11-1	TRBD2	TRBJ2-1	TGTGCCAGCAGCCGCCTAGCGGCGCTGGACTACAATGAGCAGTTCTTC	CASSRLAALDYNEQFF
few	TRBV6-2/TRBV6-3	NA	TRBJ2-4	TGTGCCAGCAGTTACCCACGGGACAAAAACATTCAGTACTTC	CASSYPRDKNIQYF
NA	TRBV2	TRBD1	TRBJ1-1	TGTGCCAGCAGTGCTCGGACAGGGGGGAACACTGAAGCTTTCTTT	CASSARTGGNTEAFF